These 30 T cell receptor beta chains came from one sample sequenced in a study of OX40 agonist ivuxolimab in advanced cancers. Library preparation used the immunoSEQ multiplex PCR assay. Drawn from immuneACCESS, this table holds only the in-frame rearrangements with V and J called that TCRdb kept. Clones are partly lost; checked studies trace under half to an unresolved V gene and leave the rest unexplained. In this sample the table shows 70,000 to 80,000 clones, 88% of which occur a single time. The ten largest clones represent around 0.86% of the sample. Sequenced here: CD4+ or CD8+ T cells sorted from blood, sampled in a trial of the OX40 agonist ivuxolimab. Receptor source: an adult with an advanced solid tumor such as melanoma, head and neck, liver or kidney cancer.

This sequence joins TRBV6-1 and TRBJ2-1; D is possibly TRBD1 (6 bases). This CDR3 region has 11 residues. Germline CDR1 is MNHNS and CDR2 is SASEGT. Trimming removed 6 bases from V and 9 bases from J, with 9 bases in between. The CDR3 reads CASRQGPEQFF. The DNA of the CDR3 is TGTGCCAGCAGGCAGGGGCCTGAGCAGTTCTTC.

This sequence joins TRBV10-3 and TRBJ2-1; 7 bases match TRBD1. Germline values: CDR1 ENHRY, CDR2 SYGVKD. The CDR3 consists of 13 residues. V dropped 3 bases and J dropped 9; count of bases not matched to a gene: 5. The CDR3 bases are TGTGCCATCAGTGACTTAGGGGGCGGTGAGCAGTTCTTC. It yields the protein CAISDLGGGEQFF.

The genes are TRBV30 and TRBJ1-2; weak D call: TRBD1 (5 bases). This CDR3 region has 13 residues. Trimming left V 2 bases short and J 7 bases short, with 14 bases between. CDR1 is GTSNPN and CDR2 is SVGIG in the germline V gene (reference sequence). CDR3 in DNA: TGTGCCTGGAGTAACGGGGCGGACGTTGGCTACACCTTC. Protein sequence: CAWSNGADVGYTF.

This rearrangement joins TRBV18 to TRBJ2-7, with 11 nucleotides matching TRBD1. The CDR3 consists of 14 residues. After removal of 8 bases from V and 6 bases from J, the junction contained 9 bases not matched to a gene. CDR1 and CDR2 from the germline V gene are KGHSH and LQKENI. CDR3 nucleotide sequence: TGTGCCAGCCAACCGGGACAGGGGGTCGGCGAGCAGTACTTC. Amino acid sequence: CASQPGQGVGEQYF.

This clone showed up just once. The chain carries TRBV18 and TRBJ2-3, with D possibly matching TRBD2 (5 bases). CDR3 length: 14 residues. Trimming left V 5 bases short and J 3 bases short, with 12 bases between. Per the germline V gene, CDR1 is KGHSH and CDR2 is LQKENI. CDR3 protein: CASSSASNTDTQYF. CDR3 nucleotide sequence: TGTGCCAGCTCATCCGCTAGCAATACAGATACGCAGTATTTT.

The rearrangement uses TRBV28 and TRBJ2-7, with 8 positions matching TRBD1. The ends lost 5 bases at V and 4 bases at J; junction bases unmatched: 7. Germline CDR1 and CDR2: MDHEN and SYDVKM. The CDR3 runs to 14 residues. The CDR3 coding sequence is TGTGCCAGCAGTCCCGGACAGGGCTCATACGAGCAGTACTTC. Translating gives CASSPGQGSYEQYF.

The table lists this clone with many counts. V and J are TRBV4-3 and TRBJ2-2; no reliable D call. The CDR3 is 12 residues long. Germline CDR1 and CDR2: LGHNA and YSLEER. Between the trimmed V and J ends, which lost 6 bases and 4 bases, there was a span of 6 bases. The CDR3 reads CASRTFTGELFF. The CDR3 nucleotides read TGCGCCAGCAGGACCTTCACCGGGGAGCTGTTTTTT.

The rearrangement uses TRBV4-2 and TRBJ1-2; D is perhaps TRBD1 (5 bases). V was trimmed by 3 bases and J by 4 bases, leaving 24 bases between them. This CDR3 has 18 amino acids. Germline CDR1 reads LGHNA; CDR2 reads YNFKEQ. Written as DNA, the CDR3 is TGTGCCAGCAGCCACGGATGGCGGAGAGGGGCAGGTTCCTATGGCTACACCTTC. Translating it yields CASSHGWRRGAGSYGYTF.

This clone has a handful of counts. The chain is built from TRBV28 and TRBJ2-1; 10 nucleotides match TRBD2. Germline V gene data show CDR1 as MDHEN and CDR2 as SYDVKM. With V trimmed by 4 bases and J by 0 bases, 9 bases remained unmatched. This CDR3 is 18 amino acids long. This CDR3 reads CASSSQSGLAASYNEQFF. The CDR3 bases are TGTGCCAGCAGTTCCCAGTCCGGACTAGCGGCCTCCTACAATGAGCAGTTCTTC.

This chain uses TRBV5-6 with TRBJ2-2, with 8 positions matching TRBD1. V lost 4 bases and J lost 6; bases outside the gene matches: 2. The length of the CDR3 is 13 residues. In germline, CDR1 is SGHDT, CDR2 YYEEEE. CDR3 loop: CASSKTGAGELFF. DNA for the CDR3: TGTGCCAGCAGCAAGACAGGGGCCGGGGAGCTGTTTTTT.

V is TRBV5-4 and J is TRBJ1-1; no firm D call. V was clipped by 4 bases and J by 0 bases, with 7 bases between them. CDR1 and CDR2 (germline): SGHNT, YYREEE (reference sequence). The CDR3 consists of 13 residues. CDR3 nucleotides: TGTGCCAGCAGCAATACAGTGAACACTGAAGCTTTCTTT. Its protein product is CASSNTVNTEAFF.

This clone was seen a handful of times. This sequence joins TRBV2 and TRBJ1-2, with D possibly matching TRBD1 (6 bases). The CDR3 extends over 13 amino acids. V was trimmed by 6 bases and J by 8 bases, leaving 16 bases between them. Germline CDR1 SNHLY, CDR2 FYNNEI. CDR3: CASSYRVTGGYTF. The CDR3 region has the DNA TGTGCCAGCAGCTACAGGGTGACGGGCGGCTACACCTTC.

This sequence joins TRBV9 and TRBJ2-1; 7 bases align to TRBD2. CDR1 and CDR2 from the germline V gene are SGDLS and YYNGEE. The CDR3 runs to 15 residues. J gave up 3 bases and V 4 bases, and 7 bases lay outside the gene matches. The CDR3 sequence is CASSIDGGSYNEQFF. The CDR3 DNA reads TGTGCCAGCAGCATAGACGGGGGGAGCTACAATGAGCAGTTCTTC.

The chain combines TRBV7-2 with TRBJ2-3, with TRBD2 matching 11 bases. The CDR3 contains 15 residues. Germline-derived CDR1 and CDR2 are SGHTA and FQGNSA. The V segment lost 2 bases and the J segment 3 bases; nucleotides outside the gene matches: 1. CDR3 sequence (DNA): TGTGCCAGCAGCTTAATAGCGGGAGGGACAGATACGCAGTATTTT. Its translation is CASSLIAGGTDTQYF.

The CDR3 is CASSPAGARTQYF. The CDR3 nucleotides are TGTGCCAGCAGCCCAGCGGGGGCGCGTACGCAGTATTTT. The chain has TRBV11-1 and TRBJ2-3; 8 positions agree with TRBD2. The CDR3 spans 13 residues. Germline trimming cut 5 bases from V and 8 bases from J; bases unmatched to any gene: 6. Germline assignment: CDR1 SGHAT and CDR2 FQDESV (reference sequence).

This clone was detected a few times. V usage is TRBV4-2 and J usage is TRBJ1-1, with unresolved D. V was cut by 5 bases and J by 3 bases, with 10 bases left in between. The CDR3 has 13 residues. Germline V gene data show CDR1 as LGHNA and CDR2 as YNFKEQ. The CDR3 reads CASSDEEDTEAFF. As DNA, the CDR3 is TGTGCCAGCAGCGACGAGGAAGACACTGAAGCTTTCTTT.

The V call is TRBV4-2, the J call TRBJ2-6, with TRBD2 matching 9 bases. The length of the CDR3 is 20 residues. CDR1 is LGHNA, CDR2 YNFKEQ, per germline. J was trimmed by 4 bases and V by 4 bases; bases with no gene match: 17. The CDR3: CASSPHRWREGRDGANVLTF. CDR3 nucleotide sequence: TGTGCCAGCAGCCCCCACCGCTGGCGGGAGGGCCGGGACGGGGCCAACGTCCTGACTTTC.

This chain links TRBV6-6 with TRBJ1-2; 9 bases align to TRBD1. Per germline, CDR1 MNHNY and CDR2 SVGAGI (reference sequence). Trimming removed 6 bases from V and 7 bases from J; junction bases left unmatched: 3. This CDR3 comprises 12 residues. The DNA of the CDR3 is TGTGCCAGCAGATGGACAGGGGCTGGCTACACCTTC. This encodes CASRWTGAGYTF.

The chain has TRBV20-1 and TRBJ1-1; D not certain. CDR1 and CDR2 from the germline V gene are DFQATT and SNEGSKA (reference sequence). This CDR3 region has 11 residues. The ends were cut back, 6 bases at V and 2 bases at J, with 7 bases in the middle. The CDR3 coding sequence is TGCAGTGCAACGAGTAACACTGAAGCTTTCTTT. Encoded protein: CSATSNTEAFF.

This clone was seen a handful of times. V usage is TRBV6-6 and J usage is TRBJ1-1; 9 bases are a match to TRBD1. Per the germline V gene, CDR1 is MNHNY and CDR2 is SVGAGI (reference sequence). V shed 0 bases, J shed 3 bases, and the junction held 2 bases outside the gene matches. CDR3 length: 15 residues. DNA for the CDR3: TGTGCCAGCAGTTACTCGAGGACAGGGGACACTGAAGCTTTCTTT. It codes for CASSYSRTGDTEAFF.

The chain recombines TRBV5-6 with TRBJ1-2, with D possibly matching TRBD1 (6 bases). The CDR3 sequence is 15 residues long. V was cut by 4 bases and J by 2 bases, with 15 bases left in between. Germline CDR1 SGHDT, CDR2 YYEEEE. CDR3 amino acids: CASSPGPTGNYGYTF. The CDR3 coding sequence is TGTGCCAGCAGCCCGGGGCCTACAGGGAACTATGGCTACACCTTC.

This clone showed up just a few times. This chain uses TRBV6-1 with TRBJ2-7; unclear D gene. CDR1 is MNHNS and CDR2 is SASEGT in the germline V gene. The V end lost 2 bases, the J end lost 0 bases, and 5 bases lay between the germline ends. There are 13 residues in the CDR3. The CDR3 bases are TGTGCCAGCAGTGAACACAGCTCCTACGAGCAGTACTTC. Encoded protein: CASSEHSSYEQYF.

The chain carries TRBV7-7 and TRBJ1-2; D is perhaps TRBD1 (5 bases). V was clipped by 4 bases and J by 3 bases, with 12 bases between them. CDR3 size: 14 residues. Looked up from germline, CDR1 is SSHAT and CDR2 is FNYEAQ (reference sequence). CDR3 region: CASSWAGGDYGYTF. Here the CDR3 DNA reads TGTGCCAGCAGCTGGGCGGGAGGGGACTATGGCTACACCTTC.

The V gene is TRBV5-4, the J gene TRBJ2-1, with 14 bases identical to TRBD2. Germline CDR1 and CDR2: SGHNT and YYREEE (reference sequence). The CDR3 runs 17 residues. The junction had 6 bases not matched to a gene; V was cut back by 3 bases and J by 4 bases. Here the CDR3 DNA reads TGTGCCAGCAGCTCCAGACTAGCGGGAGGGCAGTACAATGAGCAGTTCTTC. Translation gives CASSSRLAGGQYNEQFF.

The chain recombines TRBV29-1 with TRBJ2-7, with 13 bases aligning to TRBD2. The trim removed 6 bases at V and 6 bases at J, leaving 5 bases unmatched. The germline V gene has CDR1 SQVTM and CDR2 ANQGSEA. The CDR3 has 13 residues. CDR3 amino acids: CSVGTSGTREQYF. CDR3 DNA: TGCAGCGTAGGGACTAGCGGGACTCGCGAGCAGTACTTC.

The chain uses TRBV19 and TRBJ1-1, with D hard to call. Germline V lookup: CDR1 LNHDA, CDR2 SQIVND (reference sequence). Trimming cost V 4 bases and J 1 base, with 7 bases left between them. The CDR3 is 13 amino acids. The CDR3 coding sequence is TGTGCCAGTAGTACCGCAGCGAACACTGAAGCTTTCTTT. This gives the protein CASSTAANTEAFF.

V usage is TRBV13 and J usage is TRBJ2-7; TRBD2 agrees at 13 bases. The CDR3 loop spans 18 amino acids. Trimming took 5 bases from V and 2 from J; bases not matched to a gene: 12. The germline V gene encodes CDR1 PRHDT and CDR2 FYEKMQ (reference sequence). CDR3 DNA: TGTGCCAGCAGCCCCGGGACTAGCGGGACACGCATACCCTACGAGCAGTACTTC. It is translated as CASSPGTSGTRIPYEQYF. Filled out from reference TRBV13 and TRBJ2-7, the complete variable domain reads AAGVIQSPRHLIKEKRETATLKCYPIPRHDTVYWYQQGPGQDPQFLISFYEKMQSDKGSIPDRFSAQQFSDYHSELNMSSLELGDSALYFCASSPGTSGTRIPYEQYFGPGTRLTVT.

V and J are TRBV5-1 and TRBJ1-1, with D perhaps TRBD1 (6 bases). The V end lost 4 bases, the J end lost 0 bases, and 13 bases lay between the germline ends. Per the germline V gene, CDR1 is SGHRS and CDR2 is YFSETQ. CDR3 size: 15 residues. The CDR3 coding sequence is TGCGCCAGCAGCCGACAGGCATCTTTGAACACTGAAGCTTTCTTT. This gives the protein CASSRQASLNTEAFF.

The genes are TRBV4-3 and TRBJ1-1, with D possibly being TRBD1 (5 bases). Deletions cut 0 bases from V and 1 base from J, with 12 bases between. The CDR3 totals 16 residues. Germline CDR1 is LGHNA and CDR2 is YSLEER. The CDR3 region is CASSQEGPGRNTEAFF. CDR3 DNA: TGCGCCAGCAGCCAAGAAGGCCCAGGGAGGAACACTGAAGCTTTCTTT.

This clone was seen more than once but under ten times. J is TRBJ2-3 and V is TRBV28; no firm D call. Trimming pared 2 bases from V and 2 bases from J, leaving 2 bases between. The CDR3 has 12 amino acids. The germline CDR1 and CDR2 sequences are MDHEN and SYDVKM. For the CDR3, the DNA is TGTGCCAGCAGTTTAGTCACAGATACGCAGTATTTT. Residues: CASSLVTDTQYF.